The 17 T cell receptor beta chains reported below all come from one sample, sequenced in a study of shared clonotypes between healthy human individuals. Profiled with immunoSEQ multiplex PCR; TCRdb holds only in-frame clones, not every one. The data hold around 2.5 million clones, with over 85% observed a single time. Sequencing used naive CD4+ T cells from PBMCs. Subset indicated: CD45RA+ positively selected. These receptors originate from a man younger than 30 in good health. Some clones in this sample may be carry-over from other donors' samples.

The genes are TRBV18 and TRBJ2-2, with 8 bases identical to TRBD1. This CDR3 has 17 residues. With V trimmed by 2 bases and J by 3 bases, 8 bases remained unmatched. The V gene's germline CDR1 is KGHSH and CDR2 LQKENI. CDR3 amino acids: CASSPFAGGADTGELFF. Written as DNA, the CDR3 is TGTGCCAGCTCACCATTCGCAGGGGGCGCCGACACCGGGGAGCTGTTTTTT.

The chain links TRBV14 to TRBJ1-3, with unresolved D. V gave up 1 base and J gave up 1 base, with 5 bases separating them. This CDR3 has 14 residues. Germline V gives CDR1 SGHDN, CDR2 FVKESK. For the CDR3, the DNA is TGTGCCAGCAGCCAAGTTGGATCTGGAAACACCATATATTTT. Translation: CASSQVGSGNTIYF.

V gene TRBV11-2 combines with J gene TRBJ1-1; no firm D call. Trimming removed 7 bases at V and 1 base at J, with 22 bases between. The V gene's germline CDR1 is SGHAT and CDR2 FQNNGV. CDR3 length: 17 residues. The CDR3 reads CASTSAGIRSKNTEAFF. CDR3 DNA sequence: TGTGCCAGCACCTCGGCCGGCATTCGGAGCAAGAACACTGAAGCTTTCTTT. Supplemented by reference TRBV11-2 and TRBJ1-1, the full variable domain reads EAGVAQSPRYKIIEKRQSVAFWCNPISGHATLYWYQQILGQGPKLLIQFQNNGVVDDSQLPKDRFSAERLKGVDSTLKIQPAKLEDSAVYLCASTSAGIRSKNTEAFFGQGTRLTVV.

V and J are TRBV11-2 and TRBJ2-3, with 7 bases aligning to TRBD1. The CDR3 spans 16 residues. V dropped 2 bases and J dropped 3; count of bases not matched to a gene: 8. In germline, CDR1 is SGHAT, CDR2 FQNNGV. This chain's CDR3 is CASSLIGGERTDTQYF. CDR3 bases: TGTGCCAGCAGCTTAATAGGGGGCGAGAGGACAGATACGCAGTATTTT.

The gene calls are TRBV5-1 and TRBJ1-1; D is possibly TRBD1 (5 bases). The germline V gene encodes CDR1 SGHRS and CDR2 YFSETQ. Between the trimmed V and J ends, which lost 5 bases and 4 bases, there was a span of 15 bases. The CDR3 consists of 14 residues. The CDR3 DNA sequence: TGCGCCAGCAGTCCCAATAGGGGATCCACTGAAGCTTTCTTT. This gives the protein CASSPNRGSTEAFF.

The CDR3 DNA follows: TGCGCCAGCAGCCAACCGGGACAGGGGAGGCCCAGGCAGTACTTC. This translates into CASSQPGQGRPRQYF. The chain carries TRBV4-1 and TRBJ2-7; 10 positions match TRBD1. Germline V gene lookup returns CDR1 MGHRA and CDR2 YSYEKL. This CDR3 has 15 amino acids. Losses at the gene ends were 2 bases for V and 9 bases for J; bases not matched to a gene: 10.

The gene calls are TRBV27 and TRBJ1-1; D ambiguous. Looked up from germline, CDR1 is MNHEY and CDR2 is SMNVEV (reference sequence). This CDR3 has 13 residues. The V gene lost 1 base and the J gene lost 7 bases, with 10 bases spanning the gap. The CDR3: CASSLLGRNEAFF. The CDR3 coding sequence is TGTGCCAGCAGTTTATTGGGGAGGAATGAAGCTTTCTTT.

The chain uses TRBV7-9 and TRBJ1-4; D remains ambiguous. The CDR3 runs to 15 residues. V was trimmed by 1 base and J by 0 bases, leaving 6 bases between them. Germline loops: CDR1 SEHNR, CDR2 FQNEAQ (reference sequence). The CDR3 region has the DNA TGTGCCAGCAGCTTAGGGGCTGCAACTAATGAAAAACTGTTTTTT. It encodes CASSLGAATNEKLFF.

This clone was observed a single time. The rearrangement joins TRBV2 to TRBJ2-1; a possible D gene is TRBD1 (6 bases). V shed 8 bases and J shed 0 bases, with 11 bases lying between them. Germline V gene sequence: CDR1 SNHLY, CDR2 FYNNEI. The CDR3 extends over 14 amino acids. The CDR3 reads CASRRDNSYNEQFF. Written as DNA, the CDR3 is TGTGCCAGCCGTCGGGACAACTCCTACAATGAGCAGTTCTTC.

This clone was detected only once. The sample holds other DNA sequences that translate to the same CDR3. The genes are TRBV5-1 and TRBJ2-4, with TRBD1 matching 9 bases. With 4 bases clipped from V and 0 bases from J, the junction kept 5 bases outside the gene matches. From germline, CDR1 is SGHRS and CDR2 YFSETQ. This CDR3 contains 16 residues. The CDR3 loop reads CASSPGQGLAKNIQYF. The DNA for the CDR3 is TGCGCCAGCAGCCCCGGACAGGGGTTAGCCAAAAACATTCAGTACTTC. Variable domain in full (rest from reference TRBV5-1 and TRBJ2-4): KAGVTQTPRYLIKTRGQQVTLSCSPISGHRSVSWYQQTPGQGLQFLFEYFSETQRNKGNFPGRFSGRQFSNSRSEMNVSTLELGDSALYLCASSPGQGLAKNIQYFGAGTRLSVL.

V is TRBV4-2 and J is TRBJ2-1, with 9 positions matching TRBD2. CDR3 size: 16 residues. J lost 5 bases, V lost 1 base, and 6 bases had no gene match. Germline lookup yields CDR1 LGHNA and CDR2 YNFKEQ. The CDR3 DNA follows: TGTGCCAGCAGCCAAGTAGCGGGAGATTTCGACAATGAGCAGTTCTTC. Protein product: CASSQVAGDFDNEQFF.

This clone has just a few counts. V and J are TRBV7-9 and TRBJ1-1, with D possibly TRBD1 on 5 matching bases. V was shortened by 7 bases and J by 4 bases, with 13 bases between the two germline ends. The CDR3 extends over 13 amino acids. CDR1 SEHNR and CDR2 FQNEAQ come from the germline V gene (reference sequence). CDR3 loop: CASTVTASTEAFF. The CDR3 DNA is TGTGCCAGCACCGTGACAGCGAGCACTGAAGCTTTCTTT.

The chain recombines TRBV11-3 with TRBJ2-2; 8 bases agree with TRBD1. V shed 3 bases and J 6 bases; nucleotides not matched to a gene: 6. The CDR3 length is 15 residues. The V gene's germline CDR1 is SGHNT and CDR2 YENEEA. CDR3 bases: TGTGCCAGCAGCTTGGACAGGGTTAACGCCGGGGAGCTGTTTTTT. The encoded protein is CASSLDRVNAGELFF.

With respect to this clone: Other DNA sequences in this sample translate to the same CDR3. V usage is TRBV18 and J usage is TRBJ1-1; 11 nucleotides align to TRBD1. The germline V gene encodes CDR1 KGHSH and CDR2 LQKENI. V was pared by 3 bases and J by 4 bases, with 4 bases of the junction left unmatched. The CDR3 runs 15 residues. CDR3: CASSPAGTGGTEAFF. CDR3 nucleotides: TGTGCCAGCTCACCCGCCGGGACAGGGGGCACTGAAGCTTTCTTT.

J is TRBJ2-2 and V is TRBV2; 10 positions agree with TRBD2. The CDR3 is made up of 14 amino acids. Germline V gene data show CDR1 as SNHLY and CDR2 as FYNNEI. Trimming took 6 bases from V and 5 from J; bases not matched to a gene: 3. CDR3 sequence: CASRGTSVTGELFF. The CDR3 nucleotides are TGTGCCAGCAGAGGGACTAGCGTAACCGGGGAGCTGTTTTTT. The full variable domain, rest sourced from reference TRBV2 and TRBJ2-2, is EPEVTQTPSHQVTQMGQEVILRCVPISNHLYFYWYRQILGQKVEFLVSFYNNEISEKSEIFDDQFSVERPDGSNFTLKIRSTKLEDSAMYFCASRGTSVTGELFFGEGSRLTVL.

DNA of the CDR3: TGTGCCAGCAGCCAAGATTTCGGGGGACAGGGGGCCTCTGGCTACACCTTC. Its protein product is CASSQDFGGQGASGYTF. V usage is TRBV14 and J usage is TRBJ1-2; 12 nucleotides align to TRBD1. The CDR3 runs to 17 residues. The V gene end was trimmed by 0 bases and the J gene end by 7 bases; junction bases not matched to a gene: 9. Germline V gene sequence: CDR1 SGHDN, CDR2 FVKESK. Based on the CDR3 plus reference TRBV14 and TRBJ1-2, the full variable domain is EAGVTQFPSHSVIEKGQTVTLRCDPISGHDNLYWYRRVMGKEIKFLLHFVKESKQDESGMPNNRFLAERTGGTYSTLKVQPAELEDSGVYFCASSQDFGGQGASGYTFGSGTRLTVV.

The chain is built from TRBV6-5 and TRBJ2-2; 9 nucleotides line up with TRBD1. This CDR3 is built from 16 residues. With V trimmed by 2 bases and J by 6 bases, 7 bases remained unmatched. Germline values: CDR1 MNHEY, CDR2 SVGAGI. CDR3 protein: CASSYTGQGYAGELFF. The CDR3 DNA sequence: TGTGCCAGCAGTTACACCGGACAGGGGTACGCCGGGGAGCTGTTTTTT.